One sample yielded the 7 T cell receptor beta chains listed below, sequenced in a study of blood T cell repertoires in COVID-19. Assay: immunoSEQ multiplex PCR; the TCRdb copy retains only in-frame clones and omits some. Altogether about 220,000 clones are present, 85% being singletons, with the ten largest covering more than 2%. Sequenced sample: peripheral blood. The receptors were sampled from a woman in her sixties or seventies with COVID-19, enrolled during active disease.

The V gene is TRBV27, the J gene TRBJ2-3; D remains unclear. CDR3 length equals 13 residues. Germline values: CDR1 MNHEY, CDR2 SMNVEV (reference sequence). V was trimmed by 0 bases and J by 4 bases, leaving 5 bases between them. The CDR3 is CASSLSFSDTQYF. DNA for the CDR3: TGTGCCAGCAGTTTATCGTTCTCAGATACGCAGTATTTT.

The V gene is TRBV12-3 or TRBV12-4, the J gene TRBJ1-2; D is undetermined. Trimming took off 6 bases at V and 7 bases at J, with 15 bases between the two ends. The CDR3 has 13 amino acids. Here the CDR3 reads CASSPGRVAGYTF. CDR3 sequence (DNA): TGTGCCAGCAGCCCTGGGAGGGTCGCTGGCTACACCTTC.

This clone showed up just a few times. V and J are TRBV7-8 and TRBJ2-6; possibly TRBD2 for D (6 bases). The CDR3 has 18 amino acids. Germline loops: CDR1 SGHVS, CDR2 FQNEAQ. Trimming left V 5 bases short and J 1 base short, with 18 bases between. This chain's CDR3 is CASSPRRGTLSGANVLTF. CDR3 coding DNA: TGTGCCAGCAGCCCCCGTCGGGGGACTCTTTCTGGGGCCAACGTCCTGACTTTC.

The chain links TRBV7-3 to TRBJ2-1; 7 bases fit TRBD2. V lost 4 bases and J lost 3; bases outside the gene matches: 3. This CDR3 is built from 14 residues. The germline gives CDR1 SGHTA, CDR2 FQGTGA. CDR3 bases: TGTGCCAGCAGCTATGGACTAGACTACAATGAGCAGTTCTTC. This gives the protein CASSYGLDYNEQFF.

V and J are TRBV7-9 and TRBJ2-7; 7 bases line up with TRBD1. The CDR3 extends over 14 amino acids. Germline V gives CDR1 SEHNR, CDR2 FQNEAQ (reference sequence). J was trimmed by 0 bases and V by 3 bases; bases with no gene match: 2. The CDR3, as DNA: TGTGCCAGCAGCTTCGGACAGGCCTCCTACGAGCAGTACTTC. Protein product: CASSFGQASYEQYF.

The chain uses TRBV6-4 and TRBJ1-1; the D is unclear. V was pared by 6 bases and J by 4 bases, with 18 bases between. The CDR3 runs 15 residues. Germline CDR1 reads MRHNA; CDR2 reads SNTAGT. Written as DNA, the CDR3 is TGTGCCAGCAGAAGATCCGGGGAGTCGGGCACTGAAGCTTTCTTT. Amino acid sequence: CASRRSGESGTEAFF.

This chain links TRBV11-3 with TRBJ1-2; unclear D gene. The CDR3 covers 14 residues. Germline lookup yields CDR1 SGHNT and CDR2 YENEEA. Trimming took 5 bases from V and 4 from J, leaving 14 bases between them. This CDR3 reads CASSPGWESYGYTF. The CDR3 DNA reads TGTGCCAGCAGCCCGGGTTGGGAGTCCTATGGCTACACCTTC.